A single TCR beta chain is shown here with its context. This sample is drawn from a study of blood T cell repertoires in COVID-19. On the study more broadly: COVID-19 samples, acute and convalescent, were from the United States, Italy and Spain.

In the original workflow: How many nucleated cells were present was estimated from reference gene primer amplification. The method was immunoSEQ multiplex PCR; TCRdb's version includes in-frame clones alone and lacks a portion of them. V, J and clone size derive from that table, while D and trimming were established from the DNA sequence. The sample holds some 110,000 clones, more than 70% seen once. With 0 bases clipped from V and 0 bases from J, the junction kept 6 bases outside the gene matches. This CDR3 region has 17 residues. CDR1 and CDR2 (germline): SGDLS, YYNGEE. The specimen sequenced was peripheral blood. The sequence was collected from a woman of 80 years or more with COVID-19, enrolled during active disease. J is TRBJ1-3 and V is TRBV9; 7 bases fit TRBD1. The CDR3 spells CASSVGSTGDSGNTIYF. The CDR3 region has the DNA TGTGCCAGCAGCGTAGGCAGTACAGGGGACTCTGGAAACACCATATATTTT.